The present T cell receptor beta chain was sequenced within a study of cytomegalovirus exposure and HLA in healthy donors. Study-wide results and limits: In an earlier analysis, most TCR beta V segments were productive about 87% or about 30% of the time. HLA-A and HLA-B allele assignments for most subjects were reportedly predicted accurately using TCR beta sequences.

The CDR3 extends over 15 amino acids. Unmatched junction bases numbered 3, after V lost 0 bases and J lost 4 bases. CDR1 and CDR2 (germline): MNHEY, SVGAGI. 60 Vbeta and 13 Jbeta primers were used in PCR. In the original workflow: There were 80 million to 95 million unique TCR beta chains by a later count, and around 10 million of them were shared. Clones were read by immunoSEQ multiplex PCR, and TCRdb kept only the in-frame ones, dropping some. The V and J calls and clone size are taken from that table; D and trimming were inferred from the DNA. The sample table includes fewer than 70,000 clones. About this clone: The antigen remains undetermined.

Material for sequencing was PBMCs. The V gene is TRBV6-5, the J gene TRBJ2-4, with 7 bases identical to TRBD1. This clonotype was sampled from a man aged 30 to 45 in good health and CMV-seropositive. DNA of the CDR3: TGTGCCAGCAGTTACTCCGGGACAGCTAAAAACATTCAGTACTTC. Residues: CASSYSGTAKNIQYF.